These 21 T cell receptor beta chains came from one sample sequenced in a study of blood T cell repertoires in COVID-19. This table comes from immunoSEQ multiplex PCR, and its TCRdb copy is limited to in-frame clones, with some not included. The sample lists 250,000 to 350,000 clones, 88% occurring once. What was sequenced was PBMCs or T cells enriched from blood (not recorded which). The receptor source for this set is a young woman who had recovered from COVID-19.

The rearrangement links TRBV11-2 to TRBJ1-2; D is undetermined. CDR3 length: 11 residues. Germline V gene lookup returns CDR1 SGHAT and CDR2 FQNNGV. Trimming took 5 bases from V and 5 from J, leaving 6 bases between them. The CDR3, as DNA: TGTGCCAGCAGCCGACTTTATGGCTACACCTTC. Its translation: CASSRLYGYTF.

The chain links TRBV6-5 to TRBJ2-7; 11 positions match TRBD1. This CDR3 spans 13 amino acids. The V gene end was trimmed by 4 bases and the J gene end by 9 bases; junction bases not matched to a gene: 5. CDR1 and CDR2 (germline): MNHEY, SVGAGI. The CDR3 DNA follows: TGTGCCAGCAGTTCCCGGGACAGGGGGTCGCAGTACTTC. Its protein product is CASSSRDRGSQYF.

The CDR3 nucleotides read TGTGCCAGCTCACCACGGGCGGCAGGGGGCGACGAGCAGTACTTC. As protein: CASSPRAAGGDEQYF. V is TRBV18 and J is TRBJ2-7; 8 positions agree with TRBD1. Germline CDR1 and CDR2: KGHSH and LQKENI. This CDR3 region has 15 residues. V shed 1 base and J 5 bases; nucleotides not matched to a gene: 7.

V usage is TRBV7-3 and J usage is TRBJ1-3; D is undetermined. The CDR3 runs to 13 residues. Germline V gene lookup returns CDR1 SGHTA and CDR2 FQGTGA. V shed 5 bases and J shed 2 bases, with 7 bases lying between them. CDR3 sequence reads: CASSRGPGNTIYF. CDR3 DNA sequence: TGTGCCAGCAGCCGAGGTCCTGGAAACACCATATATTTT.

The chain recombines TRBV11-2 with TRBJ2-7; TRBD2 might be the D (6 bases). The germline V and J ends were trimmed by 4 bases and 4 bases, with 20 bases remaining between them. The CDR3 has 16 amino acids. Germline CDR1 reads SGHAT; CDR2 reads FQNNGV. The CDR3 loop is CASSSRQAGAFYEQYF. Written as DNA, the CDR3 is TGTGCCAGCAGCTCCCGGCAAGCGGGCGCGTTTTACGAGCAGTACTTC.

The chain has TRBV12-3 or TRBV12-4 and TRBJ1-6; unclear D gene. V was trimmed by 2 bases and J by 11 bases, leaving 7 bases between them. The CDR3 runs to 12 residues. The CDR3 DNA reads as TGTGCCAGCAGTTTACAGCGCACACCCCTCCACTTT. This translates into CASSLQRTPLHF.

The rearrangement joins TRBV5-1 to TRBJ2-1; TRBD2 matches at 11 bases. This CDR3 contains 16 residues. CDR1 SGHRS and CDR2 YFSETQ come from the germline V gene. The V and J ends lost 1 base and 7 bases, in that order; junction bases with no gene match: 7. CDR3 region: CASSLILAGGPNEQFF. DNA for the CDR3: TGCGCCAGCAGCTTGATCCTAGCGGGAGGACCGAATGAGCAGTTCTTC.

This rearrangement joins TRBV19 to TRBJ1-1; no firm D call. CDR3 length: 11 amino acids. V was trimmed by 3 bases and J by 8 bases, leaving 7 bases between them. Germline-derived CDR1 and CDR2 are LNHDA and SQIVND (reference sequence). CDR3 sequence: CASSIATEAFF. The CDR3 DNA follows: TGTGCCAGTAGTATTGCGACAGAAGCTTTCTTT.

The chain couples TRBV5-5 to TRBJ2-7, with a weak D call TRBD1 (5 bases). V was clipped by 4 bases and J by 5 bases, with 19 bases between them. CDR3 length: 15 amino acids. From germline, CDR1 is SGHKS and CDR2 YYEKEE (reference sequence). The CDR3 coding sequence is TGTGCCAGCAGCGTGAATCAGGGAATTTGGAACGAGCAGTACTTC. Its translation is CASSVNQGIWNEQYF.

V usage is TRBV9 and J usage is TRBJ1-6, with TRBD1 as a possible D gene (5 bases). Trimming left V 4 bases short and J 11 bases short, with 25 bases between. The CDR3 sequence is 17 residues long. Germline CDR1 SGDLS, CDR2 YYNGEE. CDR3 nucleotide sequence: TGTGCCAGCAGCCCCCAAGGGGTACGTAATCGATACCCACCCCTCCACTTT. Its protein is CASSPQGVRNRYPPLHF.

The CDR3 sequence: CASSLTGGHNEQFF. CDR3 nucleotides: TGCGCCAGCAGCTTGACAGGGGGCCACAATGAGCAGTTCTTC. The chain recombines TRBV5-1 with TRBJ2-1, with 9 bases identical to TRBD1. This CDR3 has 14 residues. Germline V gene sequence: CDR1 SGHRS, CDR2 YFSETQ. Trimming cost V 1 base and J 5 bases; bases outside gene matches: 1.

The genes are TRBV9 and TRBJ2-7; a weak D match, TRBD1 (6 bases). V was trimmed by 0 bases and J by 3 bases, leaving 13 bases between them. The CDR3 consists of 15 residues. Germline lookup yields CDR1 SGDLS and CDR2 YYNGEE. In DNA, the CDR3 is TGTGCCAGCAGCGTAGGGGGTTCAGGGGTCTACGAGCAGTACTTC. This encodes CASSVGGSGVYEQYF.

The chain links TRBV5-1 to TRBJ2-7; perhaps TRBD1 as D (5 bases). The CDR3 runs 10 residues. Trimming left V 9 bases short and J 11 bases short, with 15 bases between. Germline V gene sequence: CDR1 SGHRS, CDR2 YFSETQ. The CDR3 DNA reads as TGCGCCACCCAAGGGGTAGAGGAGTACTTC. Its translation: CATQGVEEYF.

The chain links TRBV9 to TRBJ2-7, with 8 bases aligning to TRBD2. This CDR3 has 15 amino acids. Germline trimming cut 0 bases from V and 6 bases from J; bases unmatched to any gene: 8. CDR1 and CDR2 (germline): SGDLS, YYNGEE. The CDR3 region has the DNA TGTGCCAGCAGCGTAGGACCGGGAGGGCCGGCCGAGCAGTACTTC. The encoded protein is CASSVGPGGPAEQYF.

This clone was recorded a few times. The chain joins TRBV28 to TRBJ1-4; D call uncertain. Germline CDR1 is MDHEN and CDR2 is SYDVKM. V lost 2 bases to trimming and J lost 2 bases, with 9 bases between them. This CDR3 is 15 amino acids long. The CDR3 bases are TGTGCCAGCAGTTTAGGCGGCCAGACTAATGAAAAACTGTTTTTT. This codes for CASSLGGQTNEKLFF.

The chain has TRBV5-1 and TRBJ2-3, with D possibly TRBD2 on 6 matching bases. The germline V and J ends were trimmed by 5 bases and 2 bases, with 9 bases remaining between them. Germline V gives CDR1 SGHRS, CDR2 YFSETQ. The CDR3 spans 13 residues. CDR3 in amino acids: CASSSGTTDTQYF. As DNA, the CDR3 is TGCGCCAGCAGTAGCGGAACCACAGATACGCAGTATTTT.

The chain employs TRBV3-1 (or the pseudogene TRBV3-2) and TRBJ2-7, with D perhaps TRBD2 (5 bases). CDR3 length: 15 residues. Germline V gene sequence: CDR1 LGHDT, CDR2 YNNKEL (reference sequence). V lost 4 bases and J 4 bases, leaving 17 bases between the germline ends. The CDR3 is CASSLPKAEKYEQYF. The CDR3 DNA reads as TGTGCCAGCAGCCTTCCTAAAGCGGAGAAGTACGAGCAGTACTTC.

The chain couples TRBV11-2 to TRBJ1-3, with 7 positions matching TRBD1. With 6 bases clipped from V and 3 bases from J, the junction kept 11 bases outside the gene matches. Germline CDR1 is SGHAT and CDR2 is FQNNGV. The length of the CDR3 is 16 residues. CDR3 amino acids: CASSYSDRADGNTIYF. The CDR3 DNA follows: TGTGCCAGCAGTTACTCTGACAGGGCCGATGGAAACACCATATATTTT.

The V call is TRBV5-4, the J call TRBJ2-3, with 14 bases fitting TRBD2. V trimming: 0 bases; J trimming: 4 bases; junction bases outside the gene matches: 4. Germline assignment: CDR1 SGHNT and CDR2 YYREEE (reference sequence). The CDR3 is 17 residues long. The CDR3 DNA reads TGTGCCAGCAGCTTGGGACTAGCGGGGGGGTCCTCAGATACGCAGTATTTT. Protein sequence: CASSLGLAGGSSDTQYF.

The CDR3 nucleotides read TGTGCCAGCAGCCCGTCGACAGCTGGGGAAAAACTGTTTTTT. Translating it yields CASSPSTAGEKLFF. The rearrangement joins TRBV9 to TRBJ1-4; maybe TRBD1 (5 bases). Germline lookup yields CDR1 SGDLS and CDR2 YYNGEE. V gave up 4 bases and J gave up 8 bases, with 15 bases separating them. This CDR3 comprises 14 residues.

The chain links TRBV11-3 to TRBJ1-5; D ambiguous. Per germline, CDR1 SGHNT and CDR2 YENEEA. The CDR3 totals 13 residues. V lost 1 base and J 6 bases, leaving 7 bases between the germline ends. The CDR3 region is CASSLAPGQPQHF. The DNA for the CDR3 is TGTGCCAGCAGCTTAGCCCCGGGTCAGCCCCAGCATTTT.